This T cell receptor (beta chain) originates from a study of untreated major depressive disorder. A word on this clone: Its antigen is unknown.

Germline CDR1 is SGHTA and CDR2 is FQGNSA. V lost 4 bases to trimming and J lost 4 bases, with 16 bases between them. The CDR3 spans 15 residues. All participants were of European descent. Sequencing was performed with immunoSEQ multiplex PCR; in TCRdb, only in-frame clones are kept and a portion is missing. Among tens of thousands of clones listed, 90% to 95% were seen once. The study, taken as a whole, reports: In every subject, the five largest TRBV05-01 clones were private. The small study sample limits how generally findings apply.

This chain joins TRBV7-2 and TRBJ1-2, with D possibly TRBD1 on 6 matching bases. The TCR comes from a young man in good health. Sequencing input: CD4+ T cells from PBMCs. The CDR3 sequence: CASSWGRTLVYGYTF. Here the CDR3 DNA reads TGTGCCAGCAGCTGGGGGCGGACCCTTGTCTATGGCTACACCTTC.